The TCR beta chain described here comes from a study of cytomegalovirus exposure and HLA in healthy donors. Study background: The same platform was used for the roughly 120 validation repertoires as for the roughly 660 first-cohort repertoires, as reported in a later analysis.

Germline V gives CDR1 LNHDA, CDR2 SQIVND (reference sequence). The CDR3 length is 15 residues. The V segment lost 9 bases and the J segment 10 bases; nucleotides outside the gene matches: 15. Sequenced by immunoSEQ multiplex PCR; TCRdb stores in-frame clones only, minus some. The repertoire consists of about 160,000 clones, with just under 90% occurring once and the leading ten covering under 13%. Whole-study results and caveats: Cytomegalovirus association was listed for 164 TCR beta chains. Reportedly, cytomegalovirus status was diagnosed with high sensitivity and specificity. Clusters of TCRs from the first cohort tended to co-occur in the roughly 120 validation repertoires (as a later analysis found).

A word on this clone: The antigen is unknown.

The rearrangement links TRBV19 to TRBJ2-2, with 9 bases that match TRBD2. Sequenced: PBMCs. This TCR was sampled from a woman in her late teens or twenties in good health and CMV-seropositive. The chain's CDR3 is CASLAFAGGKEELFF. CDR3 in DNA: TGTGCCAGCTTAGCGTTCGCGGGAGGGAAGGAGGAGCTGTTTTTT. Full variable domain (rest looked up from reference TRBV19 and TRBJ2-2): DGGITQSPKYLFRKEGQNVTLSCEQNLNHDAMYWYRQDPGQGLRLIYYSQIVNDFQKGDIAEGYSVSREKKESFPLTVTSAQKNPTAFYLCASLAFAGGKEELFFGEGSRLTVL.